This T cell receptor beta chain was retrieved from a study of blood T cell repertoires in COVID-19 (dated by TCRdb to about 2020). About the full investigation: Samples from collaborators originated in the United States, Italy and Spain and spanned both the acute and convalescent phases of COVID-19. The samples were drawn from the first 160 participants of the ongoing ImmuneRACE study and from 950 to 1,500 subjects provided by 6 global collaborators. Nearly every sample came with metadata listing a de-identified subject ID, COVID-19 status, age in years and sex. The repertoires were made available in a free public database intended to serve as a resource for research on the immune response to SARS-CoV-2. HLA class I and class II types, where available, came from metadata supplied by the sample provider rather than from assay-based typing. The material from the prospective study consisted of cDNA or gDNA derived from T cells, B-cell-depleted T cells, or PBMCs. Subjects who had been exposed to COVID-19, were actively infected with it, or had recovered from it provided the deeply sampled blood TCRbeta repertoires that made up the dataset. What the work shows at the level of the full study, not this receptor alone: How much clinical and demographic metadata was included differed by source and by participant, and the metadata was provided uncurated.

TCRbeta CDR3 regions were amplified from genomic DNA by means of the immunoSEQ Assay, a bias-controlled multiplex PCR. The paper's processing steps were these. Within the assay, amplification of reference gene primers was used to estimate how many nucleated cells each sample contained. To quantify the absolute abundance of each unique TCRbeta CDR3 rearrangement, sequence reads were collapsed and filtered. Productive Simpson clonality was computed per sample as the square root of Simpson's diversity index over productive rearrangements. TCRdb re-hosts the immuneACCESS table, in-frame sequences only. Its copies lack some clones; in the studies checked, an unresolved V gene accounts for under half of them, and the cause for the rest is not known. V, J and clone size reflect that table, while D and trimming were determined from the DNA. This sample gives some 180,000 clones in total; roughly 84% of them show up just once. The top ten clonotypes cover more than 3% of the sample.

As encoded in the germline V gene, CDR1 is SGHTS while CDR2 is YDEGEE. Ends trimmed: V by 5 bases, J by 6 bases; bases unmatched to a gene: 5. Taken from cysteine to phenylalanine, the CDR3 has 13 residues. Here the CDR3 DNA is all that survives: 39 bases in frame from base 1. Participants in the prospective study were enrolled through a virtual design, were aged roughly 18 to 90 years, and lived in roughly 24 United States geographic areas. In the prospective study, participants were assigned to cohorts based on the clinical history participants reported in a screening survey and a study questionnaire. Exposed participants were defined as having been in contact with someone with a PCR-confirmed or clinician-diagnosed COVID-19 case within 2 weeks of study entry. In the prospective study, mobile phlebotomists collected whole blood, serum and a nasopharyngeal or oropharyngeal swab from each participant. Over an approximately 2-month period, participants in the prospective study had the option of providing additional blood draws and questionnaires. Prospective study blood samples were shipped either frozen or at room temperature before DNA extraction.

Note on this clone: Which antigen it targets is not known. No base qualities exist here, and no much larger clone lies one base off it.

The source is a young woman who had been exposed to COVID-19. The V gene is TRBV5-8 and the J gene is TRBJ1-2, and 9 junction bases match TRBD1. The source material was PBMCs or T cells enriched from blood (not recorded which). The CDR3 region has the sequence CASSRTGVDGYTF. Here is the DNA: TGTGCCAGCAGTCGGACAGGGGTCGATGGCTACACCTTC.